This T cell receptor (beta chain) is from a study of Graves' ophthalmopathy and Graves' hyperthyroidism listed by TCRdb under 2018. Describing the broader study: Peripheral blood was collected before any treatment was given, at the time of initial diagnosis. In about six hyperthyroidism patients, T-cell repertoires of thyroid tissue and blood were compared. In total, 135 blood samples were TCR-sequenced: 40 to 45 ophthalmopathy, 80 or so hyperthyroidism and 17 hyperthyroidism-to-ophthalmopathy patients. To explore V-J signatures distinguishing ophthalmopathy from hyperthyroidism, a discovery set of about 99 patients (around 44 ophthalmopathy, around 55 stable hyperthyroidism) was enrolled. TCR beta repertoire signatures were used to distinguish Graves' ophthalmopathy from Graves' hyperthyroidism and to predict progression to ophthalmopathy. After sampling, hyperthyroidism patients received methimazole starting at 30 mg daily, and ophthalmopathy patients received high-dose intravenous methylprednisolone. The independent validation cohort included around 19 hyperthyroidism patients plus 17 patients who later progressed from hyperthyroidism to ophthalmopathy.

For this clonotype: Its specific antigen is unknown. No much larger clone is present one base from it, and per-base qualities are unavailable.

Per the germline V gene (reference sequence), SEHNR is the CDR1 and FQNEAQ is the CDR2. From cysteine to phenylalanine, the CDR3 is 14 amino acids long. CDR3 DNA only is kept here, 42 bases in frame from base 1. V is trimmed back by 6 bases and J by 5 bases, and the junction contains 2 bases that no gene match accounts for. TCR beta CDR3 regions were amplified from RNA transcripts for repertoire sequencing. The first round was an RT-PCR using HTBI primers with the Qiagen OneStep RT-PCR kit, and this first round was followed by a second-round multiplex PCR, then size selection and purification. Libraries were sequenced on an Illumina HiSeq2000 using paired-end 100 bp reads. Turning to the authors' computational methods: Reads were processed with SOAPnuke, discarding reads with adapters, uncalled bases, mean Phred below 15, or no exact constant-primer or identifier match. COPE v1.2.5 was used to merge the high-quality paired reads. Unique nucleotide sequences were defined as clonotypes and aligned to IMGT TRB V, D and J references using MiTCR v1.1. The analysis was limited to V-J combinations with a frequency above 0.0001, which together covered approximately 99% of the repertoires. For each V-J combination, a TCR clonal expansion and chaos score was defined as F50 clonal expansion divided by the chaos observed in the TCRdist matrix. Welch's t-statistics and random forest were used to reduce the features to 10 to 15 V-J combinations, which were then used as input to a naive Bayes classifier. The Morisita-Horn index was used to measure how similar the thyroid and blood repertoires were. The raw public data were reprocessed by TCRdb itself: fastp quality trimming at Q25, MiXCR clonotype calling, in-frame beta chains only. Each record represents a unique CDR3 protein, reported with the most common genes and DNA among its rows. The authors' filters were not applied to this entry. For this sample the table gives under 400,000 distinct CDR3 sequences, of which roughly 16% were detected only once. More than 9% of the sample rests with the top ten.

Ophthalmopathy patients had moderately to severely active disease, Clinical Activity Score of at least 3, NOSPECS grade of at least 4, and disease duration under 3 months. Patients with other autoimmune diseases, uncontrolled infections, pregnancy or lactation were excluded. Diagnosis was based on clinical symptoms, serum thyroxine, TRAb, thyroid ultrasound and orbital computed tomography. Using Ficoll-Paque density gradient centrifugation, PBMCs were isolated from less than 11 ml of fresh peripheral blood. Total RNA was extracted using Trizol reagent, and RNA quality was checked on an Agilent 2100 Bioanalyzer. Results and caveats for the whole study, not just this receptor: In cross-validation, the 13-signature model distinguished ophthalmopathy from stable hyperthyroidism with around 90% sensitivity and about 81% specificity, while in the test set the corresponding values were roughly 80% and 75%. Most expanded thyroid clonotypes with a frequency above 0.001 also appeared in blood, which suggests that blood repertoires may reflect the immune response in the thyroid. Sample size was not statistically predetermined, and group allocation was not concealed from the investigators. In validation, the model predicted ophthalmopathy progression with more than 55% sensitivity and less than 80% specificity; 12 predicted patients were CT-confirmed with GO in a median of 6.5 months.

The rearranged segments are TRBV7-9 and TRBJ2-2, with 11 bases aligning to TRBD2. The TCR was taken from an adult man with Graves' ophthalmopathy. Sequencing used peripheral blood. The CDR3 corresponds to CASSTSGSTGELFF. The nucleotides are TGTGCCAGCAGTACTAGCGGGAGTACCGGGGAGCTGTTTTTT.